The 22 T cell receptor beta chains presented below share a single source sample, sequenced in a study of T cell responses to AZD1222 COVID-19 vaccine. Clones were read by immunoSEQ multiplex PCR, and TCRdb kept only the in-frame ones, dropping some. Of 80,000 to 95,000 clones in the sample, approximately 80% are singletons; the top ten hold over 20%. Material: peripheral blood, obtained on day 0 of AZD1222 vaccination. The origin of the receptors is an adult in good health.

V usage is TRBV7-9 and J usage is TRBJ2-3, with 7 bases lining up with TRBD2. Germline loops: CDR1 SEHNR, CDR2 FQNEAQ (reference sequence). V was clipped by 1 base and J by 1 base; unmatched bases: 5. The CDR3 covers 16 residues. The CDR3 sequence is CASSLGLAAGTDTQYF. The CDR3 DNA reads as TGTGCCAGCAGCTTAGGGCTAGCGGCGGGCACAGATACGCAGTATTTT.

The J gene is TRBJ1-4, the V gene TRBV27; D unclear. CDR1 is MNHEY, CDR2 SMNVEV, per germline (reference sequence). The CDR3 runs to 13 residues. V gave up 6 bases and J gave up 7 bases, with 12 bases separating them. CDR3 loop: CASRPQGFEKLFF. The CDR3 DNA reads TGTGCCAGCAGACCCCAAGGGTTTGAAAAACTGTTTTTT. Based on the CDR3 plus reference TRBV27 and TRBJ1-4, the full variable domain is EAQVTQNPRYLITVTGKKLTVTCSQNMNHEYMSWYRQDPGLGLRQIYYSMNVEVTDKGDVPEGYKVSRKEKRNFPLILESPSPNQTSLYFCASRPQGFEKLFFGSGTQLSVL.

The chain has TRBV27 and TRBJ2-2, with D possibly matching TRBD1 (6 bases). Germline V gene data show CDR1 as MNHEY and CDR2 as SMNVEV (reference sequence). V lost 6 bases and J lost 3, with 11 bases in between. CDR3 size: 14 residues. The CDR3, as DNA: TGTGCCAGCAGAAACAGGGCGCACACCGGGGAGCTGTTTTTT. Amino acid sequence: CASRNRAHTGELFF.

The J gene is TRBJ2-6, the V gene TRBV7-2; D is unresolved. Trimming left V 1 base short and J 2 bases short, with 6 bases between. The CDR3 runs to 15 residues. Germline CDR1 is SGHTA and CDR2 is FQGNSA. The chain's CDR3 is CASSLEGTGANVLTF. In DNA form, the CDR3 reads TGTGCCAGCAGCTTAGAAGGGACTGGGGCCAACGTCCTGACTTTC.

The CDR3 reads CASSTGSSSYEQYF. The CDR3 region has the DNA TGCGCCAGCAGCACAGGATCCTCTTCCTACGAGCAGTACTTC. This chain connects TRBV5-1 to TRBJ2-7; D possibly corresponds to TRBD1 (5 bases). The CDR3 contains 14 residues. Germline CDR1 is SGHRS and CDR2 is YFSETQ. Trimming took 4 bases from V and 1 from J, leaving 12 bases between them.

This clone was detected a few times. This sequence joins TRBV28 and TRBJ1-2, with 8 bases identical to TRBD1. Germline trimming cut 1 base from V and 5 bases from J; bases unmatched to any gene: 15. The CDR3 consists of 18 residues. The germline V gene encodes CDR1 MDHEN and CDR2 SYDVKM. The CDR3 region is CASSLLVGGQGAFYGYTF. CDR3 in DNA: TGTGCCAGCAGTTTATTAGTAGGAGGGCAGGGGGCCTTTTATGGCTACACCTTC.

The genes are TRBV25-1 and TRBJ1-4; the D is unclear. Germline CDR1 reads MGHDK; CDR2 reads SYGVNS. The CDR3 runs to 17 residues. Trimming pared 0 bases from V and 3 bases from J, leaving 14 bases between. In DNA, the CDR3 is TGTGCCAGCAGTGAATATCTTGGCCCAACGGCTAATGAAAAACTGTTTTTT. It specifies CASSEYLGPTANEKLFF.

The chain employs TRBV11-2 and TRBJ1-2, with D unclear. Germline loops: CDR1 SGHAT, CDR2 FQNNGV. V was trimmed by 0 bases and J by 3 bases, leaving 8 bases between them. This CDR3 contains 14 residues. The CDR3 DNA reads as TGTGCCAGCAGCTTAGATCTAGGCTACTATGGCTACACCTTC. The encoded protein is CASSLDLGYYGYTF.

The chain combines TRBV10-3 with TRBJ2-3; D gene uncertain. The CDR3 spans 15 residues. Germline CDR1 and CDR2: ENHRY and SYGVKD. V lost 2 bases and J lost 0, with 9 bases in between. The CDR3 reads CAISEVRGSTDTQYF. The CDR3 region has the DNA TGTGCCATCAGTGAGGTTAGAGGAAGCACAGATACGCAGTATTTT.

The rearrangement joins TRBV27 to TRBJ1-6; no reliable D call. Trimming took off 0 bases at V and 7 bases at J, with 10 bases between the two ends. Germline lookup yields CDR1 MNHEY and CDR2 SMNVEV (reference sequence). The CDR3 totals 15 residues. The CDR3 DNA sequence: TGTGCCAGCAGTTTATCTCCTAACGGCAATTCACCCCTCCACTTT. The encoded protein is CASSLSPNGNSPLHF.

DNA of the CDR3: TGTGCCAGCAGCGTAGGAGCTCTTTCCTACAATGAGCAGTTCTTC. This translates into CASSVGALSYNEQFF. This chain joins TRBV9 and TRBJ2-1; D is uncertain. Trimming left V 0 bases short and J 1 base short, with 8 bases between. There are 15 residues in the CDR3. The germline CDR1 and CDR2 sequences are SGDLS and YYNGEE.

The gene calls are TRBV30 and TRBJ2-7; 7 nucleotides align to TRBD1. Germline V gene sequence: CDR1 GTSNPN, CDR2 SVGIG (reference sequence). V was pared by 1 base and J by 6 bases, with 6 bases of the junction left unmatched. This CDR3 comprises 13 residues. The CDR3 reads CAWSAEQGTEQYF. The CDR3 region has the DNA TGTGCCTGGAGTGCTGAACAGGGGACCGAGCAGTACTTC.

The chain uses TRBV6-5 and TRBJ2-1; D is perhaps TRBD2 (6 bases). Germline loops: CDR1 MNHEY, CDR2 SVGAGI. This CDR3 comprises 14 residues. Deletions cut 10 bases from V and 5 bases from J, with 18 bases between. CDR3 amino acids: CATVGSRANNEQFF. The CDR3 DNA sequence: TGTGCCACAGTCGGGAGCAGGGCCAACAATGAGCAGTTCTTC.

The V gene is TRBV2, the J gene TRBJ2-7, with 10 bases lining up with TRBD2. V was clipped by 1 base and J by 6 bases; unmatched bases: 6. The CDR3 loop spans 15 amino acids. Germline V gene data show CDR1 as SNHLY and CDR2 as FYNNEI. The CDR3 loop is CASSEGASGRPEQYF. CDR3 DNA sequence: TGTGCCAGCAGTGAAGGGGCTAGCGGGAGACCCGAGCAGTACTTC.

This chain uses TRBV18 with TRBJ1-5, with D uncertain. V lost 3 bases and J lost 6, with 15 bases in between. Looked up from germline, CDR1 is KGHSH and CDR2 is LQKENI. The CDR3 length is 15 residues. CDR3 sequence: CASSPREGPAQPQHF. Here the CDR3 DNA reads TGTGCCAGCTCACCGCGAGAGGGTCCCGCTCAGCCCCAGCATTTT. Using reference TRBV18 and TRBJ1-5 for the parts outside the CDR3, the full variable domain is NAGVMQNPRHLVRRRGQEARLRCSPMKGHSHVYWYRQLPEEGLKFMVYLQKENIIDESGMPKERFSAEFPKEGPSILRIQQVVRGDSAAYFCASSPREGPAQPQHFGDGTRLSIL.

CDR3 sequence reads: CASSPGLVQETQYF. Written as DNA, the CDR3 is TGTGCCAGCTCACCAGGGTTAGTACAAGAGACCCAGTACTTC. The genes are TRBV18 and TRBJ2-5, with unresolved D. CDR3 length: 14 residues. Trimming pared 2 bases from V and 2 bases from J, leaving 9 bases between. Germline-derived CDR1 and CDR2 are KGHSH and LQKENI. Supplemented by reference TRBV18 and TRBJ2-5, the full variable domain reads NAGVMQNPRHLVRRRGQEARLRCSPMKGHSHVYWYRQLPEEGLKFMVYLQKENIIDESGMPKERFSAEFPKEGPSILRIQQVVRGDSAAYFCASSPGLVQETQYFGPGTRLLVL.

The rearrangement links TRBV14 to TRBJ2-2, with D perhaps matching TRBD1 (5 bases). The CDR3 runs to 14 residues. The V end lost 4 bases, the J end lost 4 bases, and 10 bases lay between the germline ends. Germline V gene data show CDR1 as SGHDN and CDR2 as FVKESK. In nucleotides, the CDR3 is TGTGCCAGCAGCCGGGCAGGGTCCACCGGGGAGCTGTTTTTT. It translates to CASSRAGSTGELFF. Using reference TRBV14 and TRBJ2-2 for the parts outside the CDR3, the full variable domain is EAGVTQFPSHSVIEKGQTVTLRCDPISGHDNLYWYRRVMGKEIKFLLHFVKESKQDESGMPNNRFLAERTGGTYSTLKVQPAELEDSGVYFCASSRAGSTGELFFGEGSRLTVL.

The chain uses TRBV3-1 (or the pseudogene TRBV3-2) and TRBJ2-1; D is ambiguous. The CDR3 has 14 amino acids. Germline lookup yields CDR1 LGHDT and CDR2 YNNKEL (reference sequence). V dropped 1 base and J dropped 6 bases, with 10 bases sitting between them. In DNA form, the CDR3 reads TGTGCCAGCAGCCAAGCTTTGAGTCGCAATGAGCAGTTCTTC. This gives the protein CASSQALSRNEQFF.

The chain couples TRBV7-2 to TRBJ1-5; D gene unclear. Deletions cut 2 bases from V and 7 bases from J, with 15 bases between. The CDR3 sequence is 15 residues long. Germline CDR1 reads SGHTA; CDR2 reads FQGNSA. The CDR3 DNA sequence: TGTGCCAGCAGCTTATGGAGAGGTTTGAGCCAGCCCCAGCATTTT. Its protein is CASSLWRGLSQPQHF. Full variable domain (missing parts from reference TRBV7-2 and TRBJ1-5): GAGVSQSPSNKVTEKGKDVELRCDPISGHTALYWYRQSLGQGLEFLIYFQGNSAPDKSGLPSDRFSAERTGGSVSTLTIQRTQQEDSAVYLCASSLWRGLSQPQHFGDGTRLSIL.

The rearrangement links TRBV5-1 to TRBJ1-2; D is unclear. CDR1 and CDR2 from the germline V gene are SGHRS and YFSETQ. V lost 1 base and J lost 3, with 10 bases in between. The CDR3 is 14 amino acids. CDR3 DNA sequence: TGCGCCAGCAGCTTGCAGAGGTCTCACTATGGCTACACCTTC. Translated, it gives CASSLQRSHYGYTF.

This rearrangement joins TRBV11-2 to TRBJ1-2; maybe TRBD1 (6 bases). The CDR3 spans 13 residues. Germline V lookup: CDR1 SGHAT, CDR2 FQNNGV. Trimming pared 1 base from V and 13 bases from J, leaving 16 bases between. The CDR3 protein is CASSLVERTASTF. In DNA, the CDR3 is TGTGCCAGCAGCTTAGTCGAGAGGACAGCCTCCACCTTC.

This chain connects TRBV10-2 to TRBJ2-2, with D possibly TRBD2 on 6 matching bases. The CDR3 has 12 amino acids. Germline V gene data show CDR1 as WSHSY and CDR2 as SAAADI. V lost 7 bases, J lost 6 bases, and 9 bases lay in between. The DNA for the CDR3 is TGCGCCAGCAATGGGGGGTCCGGGGAGCTGTTTTTT. The encoded protein is CASNGGSGELFF.